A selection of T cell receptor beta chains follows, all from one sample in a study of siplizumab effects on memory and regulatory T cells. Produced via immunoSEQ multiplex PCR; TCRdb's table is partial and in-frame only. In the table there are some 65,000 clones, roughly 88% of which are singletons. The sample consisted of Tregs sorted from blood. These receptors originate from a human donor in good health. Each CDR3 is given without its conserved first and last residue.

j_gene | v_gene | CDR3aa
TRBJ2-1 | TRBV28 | ASSLNAGKVGEQF
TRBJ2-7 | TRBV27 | ASSFLAAANNEQY
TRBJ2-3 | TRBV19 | ASSIGPTDTQY
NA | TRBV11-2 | ASSLDHGTTYEQY
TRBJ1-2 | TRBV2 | ASSGQANYGYT
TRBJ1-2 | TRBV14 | ASSHNPTENYGYT
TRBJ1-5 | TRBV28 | ASSSPGEGRWQPQH
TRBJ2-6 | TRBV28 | ASGAGGFSGANVLT
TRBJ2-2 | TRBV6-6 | ASSCLAGVDHRGAV
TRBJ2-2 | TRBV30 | AWRARTGTGELF
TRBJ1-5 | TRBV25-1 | ASFRGQGDNQPQH
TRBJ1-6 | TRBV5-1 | ASSSTNFRAPLH
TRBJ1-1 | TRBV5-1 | ASSTIGQPNTEAF
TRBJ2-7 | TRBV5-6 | ASSLTRGEQY
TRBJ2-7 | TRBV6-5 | ASEGGFGARREQY
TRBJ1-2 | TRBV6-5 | ASSPSYSYGYT
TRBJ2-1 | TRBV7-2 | ASSLKGGNEQF
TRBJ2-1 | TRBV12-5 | ASGPGRVSYNEQF
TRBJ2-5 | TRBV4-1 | ASSQDNRGLALETQY
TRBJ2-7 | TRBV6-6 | ASSYSTIGPVHEQY
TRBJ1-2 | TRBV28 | ASTAPEAGNYGYT
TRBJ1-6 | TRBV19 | ASKPFGTGASPLH
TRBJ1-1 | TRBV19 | ASKVLTGIAEAF
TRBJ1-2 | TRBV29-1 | SVDFMDRVHGYT
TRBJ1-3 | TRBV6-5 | ASSSVGSSGNTIY
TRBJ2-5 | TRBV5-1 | ASSLLSSGSPETQY
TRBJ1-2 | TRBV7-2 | ASSFLRAGTGNYGYT
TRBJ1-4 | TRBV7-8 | ASSLPGPNEKLF
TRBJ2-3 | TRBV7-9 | ASSLAGGDTQY
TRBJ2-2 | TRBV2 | ASSAGLAGTGELF
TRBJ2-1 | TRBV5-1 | ASNPGQAYNEQF
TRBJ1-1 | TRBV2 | ASNKDTALNTEAF
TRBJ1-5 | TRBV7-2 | ASSFLSDQPQH
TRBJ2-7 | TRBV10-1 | ASEGGPGGEQY
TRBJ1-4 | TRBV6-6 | ASSFGQGSEKLF
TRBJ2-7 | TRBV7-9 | ASSRLDGEQY
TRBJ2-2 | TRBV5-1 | ASSLAWLAGSNTGELF
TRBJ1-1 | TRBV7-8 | ASSGRSTGETEAF
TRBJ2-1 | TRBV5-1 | ASRDRAHEQF
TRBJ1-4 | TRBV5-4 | ASSLDRANEKLF
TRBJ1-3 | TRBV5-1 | ASSLVLFSQSSGNTIY
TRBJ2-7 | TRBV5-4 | ASSLVVLAGEGQY
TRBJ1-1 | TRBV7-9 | ASSFPLGGSSAF
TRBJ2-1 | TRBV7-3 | ASSRRSYNEQF
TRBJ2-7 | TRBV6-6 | ASSRTGTGGFYEQY
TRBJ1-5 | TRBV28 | ASSQWDRGTNQPQH
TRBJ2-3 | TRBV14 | ASSQITASTDTQY
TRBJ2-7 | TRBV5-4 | ASSFKGEQY
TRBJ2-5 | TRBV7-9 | ASSLSSFRDQETQY
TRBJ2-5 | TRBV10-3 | AIMDSFQETQY
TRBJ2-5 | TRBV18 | ASHPSGSAETQY